The rows below give T cell receptor beta chains drawn from one sample of a study of patients and donors after allogeneic stem cell transplantation. Using its own MiXCR run on the RT-PCR reads, TCRdb lists one record per CDR3 protein. The table has roughly 40,000 distinct CDR3 sequences, around a third seen once; the top ten hold 55% to 75%. The specimen was blood, either unsorted or a sorted T cell fraction (not recorded which). These receptors all stem from a human donor who was either an allogeneic HSCT recipient or a stem cell or donor lymphocyte infusion donor (not recorded which). It is not recorded whose cells these are; they may come from a transplant donor. Each CDR3 is given with its conserved first and last residue. D genes are given only for firm matches. The size entry is marked missing in some rows and otherwise reads once, few, many or a size class.

v_gene: TRBV28; j_gene: TRBJ2-7; abundance: .; d_gene: .; CDR3nt: TGTGCCAGCACCCTAGCCGGACAGACCCCGAAGATCGAGCAGTACTTC; CDR3aa: CASTLAGQTPKIEQYF
v_gene: TRBV20-1; j_gene: TRBJ2-4; abundance: few; d_gene: TRBD2; CDR3nt: TGCAGTGCTAGAAGAGGACTAGCCTTAGCCAAAAACATTCAGTACTTC; CDR3aa: CSARRGLALAKNIQYF
v_gene: TRBV4-1; j_gene: TRBJ1-4; abundance: .; d_gene: TRBD1; CDR3nt: TGCGCCAGCAGACGGACAGGGATACGGGAAAAACTGTTTTTT; CDR3aa: CASRRTGIREKLFF
v_gene: TRBV6-6; j_gene: TRBJ1-4; abundance: few; d_gene: .; CDR3nt: TGTGCCAGCAGCCGGAGCCACAGGAGTGCAACTAATGAAAAACTGTTTTTT; CDR3aa: CASSRSHRSATNEKLFF
v_gene: TRBV29-1; j_gene: TRBJ2-2; abundance: few; d_gene: .; CDR3nt: TGCAGCGTTGAAGGGCTAGTAACCGGGGAGCTGTTTTTT; CDR3aa: CSVEGLVTGELFF
v_gene: TRBV6-2/TRBV6-3; j_gene: TRBJ1-5; abundance: few; d_gene: .; CDR3nt: TGTGCCAGCAGTCCCCGGGGCGGAAATCAGCCCCAGCATTTT; CDR3aa: CASSPRGGNQPQHF
v_gene: TRBV29-1; j_gene: TRBJ1-1; abundance: .; d_gene: TRBD1; CDR3nt: TGCAGCGTTGATCGGACAGGGGTGAACACTGAAGCTTTCTTT; CDR3aa: CSVDRTGVNTEAFF
v_gene: TRBV4-3; j_gene: TRBJ2-1; abundance: .; d_gene: TRBD2; CDR3nt: TGCGCCAGCAGCCAATCTCCGGGACTAGCGTTTACCTACAATGAGCAGTTCTTC; CDR3aa: CASSQSPGLAFTYNEQFF
v_gene: TRBV25-1; j_gene: TRBJ1-5; abundance: few; d_gene: .; CDR3nt: TGTGCCAGCAGTGAAGGGGGTCAGCCCCAGCATTTT; CDR3aa: CASSEGGQPQHF
v_gene: TRBV24-1; j_gene: TRBJ2-2; abundance: .; d_gene: TRBD2; CDR3nt: TGTGCCACCAGTGATCCGACTAGCGCGGCCGGGGAGCTGTTTTTT; CDR3aa: CATSDPTSAAGELFF
v_gene: TRBV27; j_gene: TRBJ1-1; abundance: .; d_gene: TRBD1; CDR3nt: TGTGCCAGCAGTAAGACAGGGAGAGGGGAGGGGAACACTGAAGCTTTCTTT; CDR3aa: CASSKTGRGEGNTEAFF
v_gene: TRBV6-2/TRBV6-3; j_gene: TRBJ2-3; abundance: once; d_gene: .; CDR3nt: TGTGCCAGCAGTTACCCCGATACGCAGTATTTT; CDR3aa: CASSYPDTQYF
v_gene: TRBV28; j_gene: TRBJ1-2; abundance: .; d_gene: TRBD1; CDR3nt: TGTGCCAGCGGAATGGACAGGGTGAACTATGGCTACACCTTC; CDR3aa: CASGMDRVNYGYTF
v_gene: TRBV20-1; j_gene: TRBJ1-5; abundance: many; d_gene: .; CDR3nt: TGCAGTGCTAGACCTCTCGCCCCCTCGGGTGAGCCCCAGCATTTT; CDR3aa: CSARPLAPSGEPQHF
v_gene: TRBV11-2; j_gene: TRBJ2-1; abundance: .; d_gene: .; CDR3nt: TGTGCCAGCAGCTTATTGGGGAAAGGAAATGAGCAGTTCTTC; CDR3aa: CASSLLGKGNEQFF
v_gene: TRBV27; j_gene: TRBJ2-7; abundance: .; d_gene: TRBD2; CDR3nt: TGTGCCAGCAGTTTAGGGACTACAACCTACGAGCAGTACTTC; CDR3aa: CASSLGTTTYEQYF
v_gene: TRBV20-1; j_gene: TRBJ2-3; abundance: .; d_gene: .; CDR3nt: TGCAGTGCTAGAGATGGGTTCGGCTTTAGTACGCAGTATTTT; CDR3aa: CSARDGFGFSTQYF